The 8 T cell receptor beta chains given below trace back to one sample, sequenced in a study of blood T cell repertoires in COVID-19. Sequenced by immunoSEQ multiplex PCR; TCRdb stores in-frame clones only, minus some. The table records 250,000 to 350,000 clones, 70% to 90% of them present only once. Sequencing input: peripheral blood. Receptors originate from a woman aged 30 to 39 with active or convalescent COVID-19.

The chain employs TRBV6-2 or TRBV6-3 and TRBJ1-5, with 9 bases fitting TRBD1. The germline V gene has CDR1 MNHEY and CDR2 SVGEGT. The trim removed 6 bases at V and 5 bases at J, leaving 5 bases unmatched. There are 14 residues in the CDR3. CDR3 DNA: TGTGCCAGCAGCACGAGGACAGGGGATCAGCCCCAGCATTTT. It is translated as CASSTRTGDQPQHF.

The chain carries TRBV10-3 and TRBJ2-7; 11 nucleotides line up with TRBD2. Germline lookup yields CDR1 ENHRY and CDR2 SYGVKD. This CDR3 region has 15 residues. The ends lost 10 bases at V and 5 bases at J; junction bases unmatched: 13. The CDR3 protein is CATQPVSGGANEQYF. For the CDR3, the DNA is TGTGCCACCCAGCCAGTTAGCGGGGGGGCAAACGAGCAGTACTTC.

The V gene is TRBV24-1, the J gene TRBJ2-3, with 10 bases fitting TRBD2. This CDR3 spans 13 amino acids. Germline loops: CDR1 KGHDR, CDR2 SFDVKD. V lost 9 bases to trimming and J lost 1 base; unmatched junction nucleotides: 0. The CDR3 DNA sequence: TGTGCCACCGGGACTAGCGGCACAGATACGCAGTATTTT. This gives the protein CATGTSGTDTQYF.

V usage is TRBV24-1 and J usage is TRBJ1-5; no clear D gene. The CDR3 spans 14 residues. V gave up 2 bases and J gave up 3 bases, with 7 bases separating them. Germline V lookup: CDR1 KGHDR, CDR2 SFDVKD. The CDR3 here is CATSDYSFNQPQHF. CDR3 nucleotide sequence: TGTGCCACCAGTGATTACAGCTTCAATCAGCCCCAGCATTTT.

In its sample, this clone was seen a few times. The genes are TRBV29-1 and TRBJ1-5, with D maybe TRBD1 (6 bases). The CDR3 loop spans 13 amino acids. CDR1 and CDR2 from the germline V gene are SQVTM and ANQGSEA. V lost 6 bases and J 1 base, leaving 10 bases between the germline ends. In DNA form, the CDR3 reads TGCAGCGTGGCCCAGGGGAGCAATCAGCCCCAGCATTTT. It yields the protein CSVAQGSNQPQHF.

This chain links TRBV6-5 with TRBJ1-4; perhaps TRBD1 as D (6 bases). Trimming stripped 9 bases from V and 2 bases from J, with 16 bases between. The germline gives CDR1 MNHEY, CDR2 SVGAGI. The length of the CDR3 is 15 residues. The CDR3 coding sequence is TGTGCCAGTTCCCCAGGGGCTGTTACTAATGAAAAACTGTTTTTT. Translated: CASSPGAVTNEKLFF.

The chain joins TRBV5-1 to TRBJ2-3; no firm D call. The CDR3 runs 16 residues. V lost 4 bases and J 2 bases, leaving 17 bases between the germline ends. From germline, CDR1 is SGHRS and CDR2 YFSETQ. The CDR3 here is CASSPTQESITDTQYF. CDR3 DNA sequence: TGCGCCAGCAGCCCGACGCAGGAATCAATCACAGATACGCAGTATTTT.

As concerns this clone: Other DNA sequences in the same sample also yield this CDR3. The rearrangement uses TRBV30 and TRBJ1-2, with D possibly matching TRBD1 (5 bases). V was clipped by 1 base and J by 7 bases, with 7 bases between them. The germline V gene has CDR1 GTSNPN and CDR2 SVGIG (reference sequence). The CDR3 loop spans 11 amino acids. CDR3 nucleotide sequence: TGTGCCTGGAGTGCCGGGGGTGGCTACACCTTC. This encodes CAWSAGGGYTF.